A single sample gave rise to the 25 T cell receptor beta chains below, sequenced in a study of CD8+ T cells in alopecia areata. As the sequencing template, cDNA was produced by extracting RNA and reverse transcribing it. Assay used: immunoSEQ multiplex PCR; TCRdb lists only in-frame clones, some missing. The sample has about 42,000 clones; around nine tenths are singletons. Treatment: oral pan-JAK inhibitor, 5-10 mg twice daily. The source was CD8+ T cells sorted from blood, collected at week 24, from a patient treated with tofacitinib. These receptors were collected from a human donor with alopecia areata.

The chain combines TRBV4-1 with TRBJ2-7; the D gene is possibly TRBD1 (6 bases). CDR3 size: 15 residues. Germline loops: CDR1 MGHRA, CDR2 YSYEKL. Trimming left V 0 bases short and J 4 bases short, with 13 bases between. The DNA of the CDR3 is TGCGCCAGCAGCCAAGACCGAGGGACATCGTACGAGCAGTACTTC. This encodes CASSQDRGTSYEQYF.

As concerns this clone: Within the sample, other DNA sequences also encode this same CDR3. The chain recombines TRBV5-1 with TRBJ2-3; D gene uncertain. In germline, CDR1 is SGHRS, CDR2 YFSETQ. Trimming took off 1 base at V and 0 bases at J, with 9 bases between the two ends. This CDR3 has 15 residues. CDR3 coding DNA: TGCGCCAGCAGCTTGTTCAGCTCTAGCACAGATACGCAGTATTTT. Amino acids: CASSLFSSSTDTQYF.

This chain connects TRBV19 to TRBJ2-2; perhaps TRBD2 as D (7 bases). The CDR3 is 14 residues long. Germline CDR1 is LNHDA and CDR2 is SQIVND (reference sequence). The V gene lost 8 bases and the J gene lost 11 bases, with 21 bases spanning the gap. The CDR3 DNA reads TGTGCCAGTTCCATACAGGGAGGGAATGGTGAGCTGTTTTTT. Translated, it gives CASSIQGGNGELFF.

J is TRBJ1-5 and V is TRBV28; D unresolved. Germline loops: CDR1 MDHEN, CDR2 SYDVKM. Between the trimmed V and J ends, which lost 6 bases and 2 bases, there was a span of 14 bases. This CDR3 contains 15 residues. The CDR3 here is CASSFPDEGNQPQHF. The CDR3 DNA reads TGTGCCAGCAGCTTCCCGGACGAGGGCAATCAGCCCCAGCATTTT.

The V call is TRBV19, the J call TRBJ2-1; 8 positions match TRBD2. The CDR3 sequence is 15 residues long. Germline CDR1 reads LNHDA; CDR2 reads SQIVND (reference sequence). V lost 3 bases, J lost 4 bases, and 5 bases stayed unmatched. CDR3 sequence (DNA): TGTGCCAGTAGTATCAGAAGCGGGAGTTACAATGAGCAGTTCTTC. Protein sequence: CASSIRSGSYNEQFF.

The chain combines TRBV14 with TRBJ2-3; D possibly uses TRBD1 or TRBD2 (5 bases each). Trimming cost V 6 bases and J 6 bases, with 7 bases left between them. This CDR3 spans 11 amino acids. The germline CDR1 and CDR2 sequences are SGHDN and FVKESK. The CDR3 sequence is CASRGTDTQYF. The DNA for the CDR3 is TGTGCCAGCAGGGGGACCGATACGCAGTATTTT.

This clone was seen once. The rearrangement uses TRBV15 and TRBJ2-1; 8 nucleotides align to TRBD1. The germline gives CDR1 LNHNV, CDR2 YYDKDF (reference sequence). J lost 2 bases, V lost 4 bases, and 4 bases had no gene match. This CDR3 is 15 amino acids long. CDR3: CATSKDRGAYNEQFF. The CDR3, as DNA: TGTGCCACCAGCAAAGACAGGGGCGCCTACAATGAGCAGTTCTTC.

This chain joins TRBV27 and TRBJ2-1; 9 nucleotides match TRBD1. There are 15 residues in the CDR3. Germline V gene sequence: CDR1 MNHEY, CDR2 SMNVEV (reference sequence). V trimming: 8 bases; J trimming: 4 bases; junction bases outside the gene matches: 9. The chain's CDR3 is CASGQLDRGYNEQFF. The CDR3 DNA reads as TGTGCCAGCGGACAGTTGGACAGGGGTTACAATGAGCAGTTCTTC.

This CDR3 is CASRTRGATYEQYF. For the CDR3, the DNA is TGTGCCAGCCGCACGAGAGGGGCCACCTACGAGCAGTACTTC. V gene TRBV28 combines with J gene TRBJ2-7, with D perhaps assigned TRBD1 or TRBD2 (5 bases each). V lost 8 bases to trimming and J lost 2 bases, with 16 bases between them. The germline V gene encodes CDR1 MDHEN and CDR2 SYDVKM. The CDR3 length is 14 residues.

This clone was detected only once. The chain couples TRBV29-1 to TRBJ2-5; 7 bases are a match to TRBD1. With 6 bases clipped from V and 3 bases from J, the junction kept 4 bases outside the gene matches. Germline CDR1 is SQVTM and CDR2 is ANQGSEA. The length of the CDR3 is 12 residues. The CDR3 region has the DNA TGCAGCGTCGCCGGGACAGAAGAGACCCAGTACTTC. Translating gives CSVAGTEETQYF.

The chain links TRBV6-5 to TRBJ2-2; no reliable D call. V was shortened by 5 bases and J by 2 bases, with 6 bases between the two germline ends. CDR3 size: 13 residues. Germline CDR1 MNHEY, CDR2 SVGAGI. CDR3 nucleotides: TGTGCCAGCAGTCCGCCTAACACCGGGGAGCTGTTTTTT. Protein product: CASSPPNTGELFF.

V gene TRBV10-2 combines with J gene TRBJ2-1; 7 bases align to TRBD1. The CDR3 loop spans 15 amino acids. The germline CDR1 and CDR2 sequences are WSHSY and SAAADI. V lost 11 bases to trimming and J lost 2 bases; unmatched junction nucleotides: 12. CDR3 residues: CASSNRDSTYNEQFF. Written as DNA, the CDR3 is TGCGCCTCTTCGAACCGGGACAGTACCTACAATGAGCAGTTCTTC.

This clone was observed a few times. The chain recombines TRBV5-3 with TRBJ2-2, with D perhaps matching TRBD1 (6 bases). TRBV5-3 is treated as an ORF (open reading frame) with a function not yet certain. Trimming removed 8 bases from V and 5 bases from J, with 19 bases in between. The CDR3 runs 15 residues. Here the CDR3 reads CASSLSGTQTGELFF. The CDR3 DNA reads as TGTGCCAGCAGCCTATCCGGGACACAGACCGGGGAGCTGTTTTTT.

The V and J genes are TRBV27 and TRBJ2-7; no reliable D call. The germline gives CDR1 MNHEY, CDR2 SMNVEV (reference sequence). V was pared by 2 bases and J by 3 bases, with 8 bases between. This CDR3 has 13 residues. CDR3 region: CASSLGSFYEQYF. The CDR3 region has the DNA TGTGCCAGCAGTTTAGGTTCGTTCTACGAGCAGTACTTC.

This rearrangement joins TRBV14 to TRBJ2-3; the match to TRBD2 covers 8 bases. V was clipped by 1 base and J by 3 bases; unmatched bases: 21. There are 21 residues in the CDR3. CDR1 SGHDN and CDR2 FVKESK come from the germline V gene. The CDR3 reads CASSQGEGGTRRVLRTDTQYF. DNA for the CDR3: TGTGCCAGCAGCCAAGGTGAGGGTGGGACTAGGAGGGTCCTCCGGACAGATACGCAGTATTTT.

The chain combines TRBV27 with TRBJ2-1, with a possible D match to TRBD1 (5 bases). The germline CDR1 and CDR2 sequences are MNHEY and SMNVEV (reference sequence). The CDR3 extends over 14 amino acids. V lost 5 bases to trimming and J lost 7 bases, with 15 bases between them. CDR3 bases: TGTGCCAGCAGTCCGCTGGCAGGGCTTAATGAGCAGTTCTTC. Protein: CASSPLAGLNEQFF.

The chain joins TRBV28 to TRBJ2-1; 7 bases agree with TRBD1. The CDR3 consists of 15 residues. The J segment lost 3 bases and the V segment lost 5 bases, leaving 7 bases of the junction unmatched. The germline V gene encodes CDR1 MDHEN and CDR2 SYDVKM. In nucleotides, the CDR3 is TGTGCCAGCAGTATACAGGGGTCCTTCTACAATGAGCAGTTCTTC. Encoded protein: CASSIQGSFYNEQFF.

Remarks on this clone: At one of its ends the junction is not consistent with the germline gene, which may arise from a read error. This chain links TRBV6-5 with TRBJ2-1; 8 nucleotides match TRBD2. Germline V lookup: CDR1 MNHEY, CDR2 SVGAGI. CDR3 length equals 13 residues. DNA for the CDR3: TGTGCCAGCAGGTTACTAGCGGACAATGAGCAGCTCTTC. It yields the protein CASRLLADNEQLF.

The chain links TRBV29-1 to TRBJ2-7; possible D gene TRBD1, 5 bases. V shed 0 bases and J shed 1 base, with 16 bases lying between them. The CDR3 contains 16 residues. Germline V gene data show CDR1 as SQVTM and CDR2 as ANQGSEA. The DNA for the CDR3 is TGCAGCGTTGAAGATCTCGCGACAGCTCAATCCTACGAGCAGTACTTC. Translating gives CSVEDLATAQSYEQYF.

The chain joins TRBV7-4 to TRBJ2-3; D is ambiguous. The CDR3 sequence is 13 residues long. Trimming took 1 base from V and 2 from J, leaving 4 bases between them. Looked up from germline, CDR1 is SGHVT and CDR2 is SQSDAQ. The CDR3 nucleotides read TGTGCCAGCAGCTTAGGAGACACAGATACGCAGTATTTT. Its protein is CASSLGDTDTQYF.

This rearrangement joins TRBV29-1 to TRBJ2-1, with D uncertain. The CDR3 spans 14 residues. Deletions cut 7 bases from V and 0 bases from J, with 13 bases between. Germline CDR1 reads SQVTM; CDR2 reads ANQGSEA. CDR3 sequence (DNA): TGCAGCGGTGCGACATACTACTCCTACAATGAGCAGTTCTTC. It translates to CSGATYYSYNEQFF.

As to this clone: In the same sample, other DNA sequences code for this CDR3. The chain uses TRBV12-5 and TRBJ2-2; no clear D gene. Germline-derived CDR1 and CDR2 are LGHNT and FRNRAP. The CDR3 spans 14 residues. The V and J ends lost 6 bases and 2 bases respectively, with 10 bases between them. The CDR3 coding sequence is TGTGCTAGTGGCCTCAGAGTTAACACCGGGGAGCTGTTTTTT. Its protein product is CASGLRVNTGELFF. The whole variable domain, filled in from reference TRBV12-5 and TRBJ2-2, reads DARVTQTPRHKVTEMGQEVTMRCQPILGHNTVFWYRQTMMQGLELLAYFRNRAPLDDSGMPKDRFSAEMPDATLATLKIQPSEPRDSAVYFCASGLRVNTGELFFGEGSRLTVL.

The chain employs TRBV4-1 and TRBJ2-5, with 8 bases fitting TRBD2. Germline V gene sequence: CDR1 MGHRA, CDR2 YSYEKL. Trimming removed 4 bases from V and 1 base from J; junction bases left unmatched: 5. The CDR3 sequence is 15 residues long. The CDR3 sequence: CASSLRAGGQETQYF. Here the CDR3 DNA reads TGCGCCAGCAGCCTGAGGGCGGGGGGCCAAGAGACCCAGTACTTC.

The chain is built from TRBV27 and TRBJ2-3; possibly TRBD1 for D (6 bases). Germline values: CDR1 MNHEY, CDR2 SMNVEV (reference sequence). The CDR3 has 14 residues. Trimming shortened V by 3 bases and J by 3 bases, and 10 bases separated the two germline ends. The CDR3 spells CASSFQGQTDTQYF. Written as DNA, the CDR3 is TGTGCCAGCAGTTTCCAAGGACAGACAGATACGCAGTATTTT.

The gene calls are TRBV28 and TRBJ2-7; 13 bases map to TRBD2. V shed 6 bases and J 6 bases; nucleotides not matched to a gene: 5. Germline values: CDR1 MDHEN, CDR2 SYDVKM. The CDR3 consists of 14 residues. CDR3 sequence reads: CASSYRLAGGEQYF. CDR3 sequence (DNA): TGTGCCAGCAGCTATCGACTAGCGGGGGGCGAGCAGTACTTC.